This is a list of T cell receptor beta chains from one sample in a study of T cell responses to AZD1222 COVID-19 vaccine. Data came from immunoSEQ multiplex PCR; TCRdb stores just in-frame clones and leaves some out. Of over 150,000 clones in the sample, around 93% were seen once. The sequencing used peripheral blood, collected 28 days after the second dose of the MenACWY control vaccine. The source of these receptors is an adult who received the MenACWY meningococcal vaccine as a control. The CDR3 runs from the conserved cysteine through the conserved F or W. The order of the fields is CDR3 protein, V gene, J gene.

CASSPFGGSYSPLHF,TRBV27,TRBJ1-6
CASSPQGARETQYF,TRBV19,TRBJ2-5
CASSFSVEDIQYF,TRBV11-3,TRBJ2-4
CASSALPDGNTEAFF,TRBV9,TRBJ1-1
CASSSGQGGGYTF,TRBV28,TRBJ1-2
CASLREGAGEQYF,TRBV6-5,TRBJ2-7
CASSEGGRDEQFF,TRBV2,TRBJ2-1
CASSYNPGDEQFF,TRBV27,TRBJ2-1
CASSPQGLNTEAFF,TRBV7-2,TRBJ1-1
CASSPRSGNNEQFF,TRBV9,TRBJ2-1
CAIHRSPDEKLFF,TRBV10-3,TRBJ1-4
CASSPTDNQPQHF,TRBV11-2,TRBJ1-5
CASSHREGTGELFF,TRBV6-5,TRBJ2-2
CASEPYISGVGKNIQYF,TRBV7-8,TRBJ2-4
CASSHISGGRYEQYF,TRBV4-3,TRBJ2-7
CASSYSALGNYGYTF,TRBV6-2/TRBV6-3,TRBJ1-2
CASSPRPPGPRDPEQYF,TRBV21-1,TRBJ2-7
CASSRQGAGNTIYF,TRBV3-1/TRBV3-2,TRBJ1-3
CAISGGGGVINTQYF,TRBV10-3,TRBJ2-3
CASSVGLGGGRYNEQFF,TRBV2,TRBJ2-1
CASRRQTDTGELFF,TRBV5-1,TRBJ2-2
CASSQGLNTEAFF,TRBV3-1/TRBV3-2,TRBJ1-1
CASSITGDWGNTIYF,TRBV7-2,TRBJ1-3
CASSARTGYTEAFF,TRBV7-9,TRBJ1-1
CAFSEGMNTEAFF,TRBV30,TRBJ1-1
CASSKGQGREQYF,TRBV6-5,TRBJ2-7
CASSLTGSSYEQYF,TRBV5-4,TRBJ2-7
CASSPRVGQRVSGANVLTF,TRBV7-8,TRBJ2-6
CASPRRTGSNSGNTIYF,TRBV11-2,TRBJ1-3
CASSHASGLAGGGTGELFF,TRBV4-2,TRBJ2-2
CASSNQDRGGYTF,TRBV5-4,TRBJ1-2
CSVDAGQGTSEQYF,TRBV29-1,TRBJ2-7
CASSSITSIGELFF,TRBV7-9,TRBJ2-2
CASSEARYQYF,TRBV2,TRBJ2-7
CASSPPSKGYEQYF,TRBV18,TRBJ2-7
CASRVQGELYEQYF,TRBV6-6,TRBJ2-7
CSVEGGTGVEQYF,TRBV29-1,TRBJ2-7
CASSQDLIGGRALNEQFF,TRBV4-3,TRBJ2-1
CASSPGGAAAFGNTEAFF,TRBV11-2,TRBJ1-1
CASSKALDRTYQPQHF,TRBV21-1,TRBJ1-5
CASSQRDSALTEAFF,TRBV4-1,TRBJ1-1
CASRRDGTSDTQYF,TRBV5-1,TRBJ2-3